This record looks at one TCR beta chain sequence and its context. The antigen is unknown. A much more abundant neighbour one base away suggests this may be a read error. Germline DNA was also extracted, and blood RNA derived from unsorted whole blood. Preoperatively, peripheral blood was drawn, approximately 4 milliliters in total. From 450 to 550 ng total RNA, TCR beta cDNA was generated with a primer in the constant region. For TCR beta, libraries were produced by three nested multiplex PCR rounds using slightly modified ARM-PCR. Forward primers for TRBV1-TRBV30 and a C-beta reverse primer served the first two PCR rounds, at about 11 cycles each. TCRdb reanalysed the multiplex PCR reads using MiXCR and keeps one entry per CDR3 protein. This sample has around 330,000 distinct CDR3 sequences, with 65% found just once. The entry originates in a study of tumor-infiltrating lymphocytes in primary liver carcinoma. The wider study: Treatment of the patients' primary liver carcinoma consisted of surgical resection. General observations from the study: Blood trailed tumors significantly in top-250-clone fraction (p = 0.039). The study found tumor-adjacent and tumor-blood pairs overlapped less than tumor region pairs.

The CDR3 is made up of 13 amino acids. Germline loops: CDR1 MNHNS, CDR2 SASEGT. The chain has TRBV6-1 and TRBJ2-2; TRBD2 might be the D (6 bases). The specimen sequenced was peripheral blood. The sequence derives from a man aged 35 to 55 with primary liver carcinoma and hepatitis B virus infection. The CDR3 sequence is CASRPPGTGGLFF. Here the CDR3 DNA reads TGTGCCAGCAGGCCCCCGGGGACCGGGGGGCTGTTTTTT.